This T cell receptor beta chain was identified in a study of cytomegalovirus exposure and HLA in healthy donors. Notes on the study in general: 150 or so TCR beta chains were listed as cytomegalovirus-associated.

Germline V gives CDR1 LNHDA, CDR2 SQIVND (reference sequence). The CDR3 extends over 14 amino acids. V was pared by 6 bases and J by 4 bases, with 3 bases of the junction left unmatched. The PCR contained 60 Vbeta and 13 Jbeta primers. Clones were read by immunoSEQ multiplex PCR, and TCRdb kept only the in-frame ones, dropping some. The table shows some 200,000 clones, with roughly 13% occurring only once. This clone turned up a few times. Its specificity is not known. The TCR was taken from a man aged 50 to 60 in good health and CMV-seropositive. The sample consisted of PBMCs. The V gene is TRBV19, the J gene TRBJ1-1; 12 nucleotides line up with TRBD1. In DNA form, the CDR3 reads TGTGCCAGTAGGGGACAGGGGGCCCTCACTGAAGCTTTCTTT. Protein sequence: CASRGQGALTEAFF.